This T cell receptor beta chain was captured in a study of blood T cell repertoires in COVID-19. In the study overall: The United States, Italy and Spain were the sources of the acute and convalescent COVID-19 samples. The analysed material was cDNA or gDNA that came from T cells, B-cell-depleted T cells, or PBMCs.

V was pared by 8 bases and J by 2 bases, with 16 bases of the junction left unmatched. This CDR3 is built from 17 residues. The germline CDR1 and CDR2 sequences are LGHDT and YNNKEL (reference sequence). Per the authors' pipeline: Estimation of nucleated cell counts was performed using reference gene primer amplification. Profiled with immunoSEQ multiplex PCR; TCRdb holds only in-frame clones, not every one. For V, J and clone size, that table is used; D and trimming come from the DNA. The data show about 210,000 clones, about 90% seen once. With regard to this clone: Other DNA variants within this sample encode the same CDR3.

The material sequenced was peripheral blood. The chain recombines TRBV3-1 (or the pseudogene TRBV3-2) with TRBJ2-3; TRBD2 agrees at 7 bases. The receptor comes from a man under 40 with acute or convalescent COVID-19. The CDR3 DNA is TGTGCCAGCGCGAGCCGGACTAGTGGAGACCTCACAGATACGCAGTATTTT. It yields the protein CASASRTSGDLTDTQYF.